One sample yielded the 11 T cell receptor beta chains listed below, sequenced in a study of blood T cell repertoires in COVID-19. TCRdb's copy holds only in-frame clones and misses some; the assay was immunoSEQ multiplex PCR. The table has fewer than 300,000 clones, roughly 86% seen once. Sequencing was done on a sample of peripheral blood. These receptors were taken from a woman aged 45-60 years with acute or convalescent COVID-19.

The gene calls are TRBV4-2 and TRBJ2-5, with a tentative D call TRBD1 (6 bases). CDR1 and CDR2 from the germline V gene are LGHNA and YNFKEQ. CDR3 length equals 16 residues. V was clipped by 0 bases and J by 2 bases, with 13 bases between them. CDR3 in DNA: TGTGCCAGCAGCCAAGATCTCGTGGACAGACAAGAGACCCAGTACTTC. Translating it yields CASSQDLVDRQETQYF.

The CDR3, as DNA: TGTGCCAGCACCCAACGGGGTCACACCGGGGAGCTGTTTTTT. This encodes CASTQRGHTGELFF. This chain connects TRBV28 to TRBJ2-2; TRBD2 might be the D (5 bases). Deletions cut 7 bases from V and 3 bases from J, with 12 bases between. CDR1 and CDR2 (germline): MDHEN, SYDVKM. The CDR3 totals 14 residues.

The V and J genes are TRBV24-1 and TRBJ1-5, with a possible D match to TRBD1 (6 bases). Trimming took 0 bases from V and 8 from J, leaving 7 bases between them. The V gene's germline CDR1 is KGHDR and CDR2 SFDVKD. The CDR3 extends over 13 amino acids. CDR3 DNA: TGTGCCACCAGTGATTTGGGGGGCGAGCCCCAGCATTTT. Amino acids: CATSDLGGEPQHF.

This rearrangement joins TRBV7-2 to TRBJ2-1; 8 bases are a match to TRBD2. J gave up 4 bases and V 4 bases, and 3 bases lay outside the gene matches. The CDR3 contains 14 residues. Germline V gene lookup returns CDR1 SGHTA and CDR2 FQGNSA. The CDR3 nucleotides read TGTGCCAGCAGCTATAGCGGGGCTTACAATGAGCAGTTCTTC. This translates into CASSYSGAYNEQFF.

V is TRBV29-1 and J is TRBJ2-2, with a possible D match to TRBD1 (6 bases). Germline-derived CDR1 and CDR2 are SQVTM and ANQGSEA. The CDR3 has 14 residues. Trimming took off 1 base at V and 6 bases at J, with 12 bases between the two ends. CDR3 loop: CSVEGGRSSGELFF. The CDR3 coding sequence is TGCAGCGTTGAAGGGGGGCGCAGTTCCGGGGAGCTGTTTTTT.

The chain recombines TRBV20-1 with TRBJ1-2; 7 positions match TRBD1. This CDR3 has 11 amino acids. From germline, CDR1 is DFQATT and CDR2 SNEGSKA (reference sequence). Trimming at V came to 4 bases and at J to 8 bases, leaving 4 bases not matched to a gene. The CDR3 loop is CSATGGNGYTF. The CDR3 DNA reads TGCAGTGCTACAGGGGGGAACGGCTACACCTTC.

The chain carries TRBV28 and TRBJ2-7, with D maybe TRBD1 (5 bases). The CDR3 has 13 amino acids. Germline CDR1 and CDR2: MDHEN and SYDVKM. V gave up 6 bases and J gave up 1 base, with 10 bases separating them. CDR3 sequence reads: CASRTHRSYEQYF. Here the CDR3 DNA reads TGTGCCAGCAGGACCCACAGGTCCTACGAGCAGTACTTC.

The rearrangement uses TRBV5-1 and TRBJ2-1; tentative D call: TRBD1 (6 bases). The CDR3 spans 15 residues. The V end was cut by 4 bases, the J end by 0 bases, with 11 bases between. From germline, CDR1 is SGHRS and CDR2 YFSETQ. The CDR3: CASSIQGSSYNEQFF. CDR3 DNA sequence: TGCGCCAGCAGCATACAGGGAAGCTCCTACAATGAGCAGTTCTTC. Full variable domain (missing parts from reference TRBV5-1 and TRBJ2-1): KAGVTQTPRYLIKTRGQQVTLSCSPISGHRSVSWYQQTPGQGLQFLFEYFSETQRNKGNFPGRFSGRQFSNSRSEMNVSTLELGDSALYLCASSIQGSSYNEQFFGPGTRLTVL.

This clone was seen only once. CDR3 residues: CASSSSGGPLKSEQYF. The CDR3 DNA reads as TGTGCCAGCAGCTCCTCGGGAGGGCCTCTTAAATCCGAGCAGTACTTC. This chain uses TRBV7-8 with TRBJ2-7; 8 bases align to TRBD2. The CDR3 is made up of 16 amino acids. The ends lost 4 bases at V and 6 bases at J; junction bases unmatched: 14. The germline CDR1 and CDR2 sequences are SGHVS and FQNEAQ.

The chain is built from TRBV27 and TRBJ1-2; D unclear. This CDR3 is built from 14 residues. The germline CDR1 and CDR2 sequences are MNHEY and SMNVEV (reference sequence). Trimming cost V 5 bases and J 8 bases, with 18 bases left between them. The chain's CDR3 is CASSALYESGGYTF. In DNA, the CDR3 is TGTGCCAGCAGTGCCTTGTACGAATCGGGAGGCTACACCTTC.

V usage is TRBV19 and J usage is TRBJ2-2; maybe TRBD1 (5 bases). Between the trimmed V and J ends, which lost 3 bases and 6 bases, there was a span of 11 bases. Germline V gene data show CDR1 as LNHDA and CDR2 as SQIVND (reference sequence). This CDR3 comprises 14 residues. CDR3 nucleotides: TGTGCCAGTAGTATCGACAGCTTTTCCGGGGAGCTGTTTTTT. The encoded protein is CASSIDSFSGELFF.